This is a list of T cell receptor beta chains from one sample in a study of T-cell memory formation after mild COVID-19. TCRdb processed the 5' RACE reads anew with MiXCR; each CDR3 protein has one entry. This sample has some 57,000 distinct CDR3 sequences, with 9% to 15% found just once. Sequencing was performed on PBMCs or a T cell subset sorted from them (not recorded which). These receptor sequences come from a man between 18 and 29 years old who had mild COVID-19 (a few samples of this study predate the infection). Cell type and time point are not known. CDR3s include the opening cysteine and the closing phenylalanine or tryptophan. D genes are given only for firm matches. The size of a clone is reported for some rows only, either as once, few or many, or as a class for expanded clones.

cdr3_nt cdr3_aa d_call j_call clone_size v_call
TGTGCCAGCAGCTCAGGGTTTGTGTCCTCCTACAATGAGCAGTTCTTC CASSSGFVSSYNEQFF NA TRBJ2-1 many TRBV27
TGCGCCAGCAGCCAGGCCGGAGGCAGGGGATTCAATGAGCAGTTCTTC CASSQAGGRGFNEQFF NA TRBJ2-1 many TRBV4-1
TGCGCCAGCGCTAGCGGGGGGGCAGATACGCAGTATTTT CASASGGADTQYF TRBD2 TRBJ2-3 few TRBV5-1
TGCGCCAGCAGCATCATGACAGGGAAAGATACGCAGTATTTT CASSIMTGKDTQYF TRBD1 TRBJ2-3 few TRBV5-1
TGCAGTGCTAGTCTCCTGAGAAGCGCGAGCACAGATACGCAGTATTTT CSASLLRSASTDTQYF NA TRBJ2-3 NA TRBV20-1
TGTGCCAGCAGTTTAAGGCCCGGCCAGGGGTGGTATGGCTACACCTTC CASSLRPGQGWYGYTF NA TRBJ1-2 NA TRBV27
TGTGCCAGCGGTGCGGGACAGGGGGCGTACTATGGCTACACCTTC CASGAGQGAYYGYTF TRBD1 TRBJ1-2 NA TRBV2
TGCAGTGCTAGTGACCACTACGAGCAGTACTTC CSASDHYEQYF NA TRBJ2-7 few TRBV20-1
TGTGCCAGCAGCCCTAGCGGGGGTCCCACAGATACGCAGTATTTT CASSPSGGPTDTQYF TRBD2 TRBJ2-3 many TRBV3-1
TGTGCCAGCAGCTTCGTAGCGGGGGGGGGCACAGATACGCAGTATTTT CASSFVAGGGTDTQYF TRBD2 TRBJ2-3 many TRBV3-1
TGTGCCAGCAGCCAGTCGTACAATGAGCAGTTCTTC CASSQSYNEQFF NA TRBJ2-1 few TRBV4-2
TGCGCCAGCAGCCTCGGACTAGCGGGGAGAAACGGGGAGCTGTTTTTT CASSLGLAGRNGELFF TRBD2 TRBJ2-2 NA TRBV4-3
TGCAGTGCTAGAGCGACAGGCCCTCGCGACGAGCAGTACTTC CSARATGPRDEQYF NA TRBJ2-7 many TRBV20-1
TGCGCCAGCAGCTTGGGGGGTGGGGGCGCCGAGACCCAGTACTTC CASSLGGGGAETQYF NA TRBJ2-5 NA TRBV5-1
TGTGCCAGCAGTTACTGGGGGAAAGGGGACTATGGCTACACCTTC CASSYWGKGDYGYTF NA TRBJ1-2 NA TRBV6-5
TGTGCCACCCCCGTGGCTAGTTATGAGCAGTTCTTC CATPVASYEQFF NA TRBJ2-1 NA TRBV21-1
TGTGCCAGCAGCGGCCGTGAGGGGATAACCGGGGAGCTGTTTTTT CASSGREGITGELFF NA TRBJ2-2 few TRBV9